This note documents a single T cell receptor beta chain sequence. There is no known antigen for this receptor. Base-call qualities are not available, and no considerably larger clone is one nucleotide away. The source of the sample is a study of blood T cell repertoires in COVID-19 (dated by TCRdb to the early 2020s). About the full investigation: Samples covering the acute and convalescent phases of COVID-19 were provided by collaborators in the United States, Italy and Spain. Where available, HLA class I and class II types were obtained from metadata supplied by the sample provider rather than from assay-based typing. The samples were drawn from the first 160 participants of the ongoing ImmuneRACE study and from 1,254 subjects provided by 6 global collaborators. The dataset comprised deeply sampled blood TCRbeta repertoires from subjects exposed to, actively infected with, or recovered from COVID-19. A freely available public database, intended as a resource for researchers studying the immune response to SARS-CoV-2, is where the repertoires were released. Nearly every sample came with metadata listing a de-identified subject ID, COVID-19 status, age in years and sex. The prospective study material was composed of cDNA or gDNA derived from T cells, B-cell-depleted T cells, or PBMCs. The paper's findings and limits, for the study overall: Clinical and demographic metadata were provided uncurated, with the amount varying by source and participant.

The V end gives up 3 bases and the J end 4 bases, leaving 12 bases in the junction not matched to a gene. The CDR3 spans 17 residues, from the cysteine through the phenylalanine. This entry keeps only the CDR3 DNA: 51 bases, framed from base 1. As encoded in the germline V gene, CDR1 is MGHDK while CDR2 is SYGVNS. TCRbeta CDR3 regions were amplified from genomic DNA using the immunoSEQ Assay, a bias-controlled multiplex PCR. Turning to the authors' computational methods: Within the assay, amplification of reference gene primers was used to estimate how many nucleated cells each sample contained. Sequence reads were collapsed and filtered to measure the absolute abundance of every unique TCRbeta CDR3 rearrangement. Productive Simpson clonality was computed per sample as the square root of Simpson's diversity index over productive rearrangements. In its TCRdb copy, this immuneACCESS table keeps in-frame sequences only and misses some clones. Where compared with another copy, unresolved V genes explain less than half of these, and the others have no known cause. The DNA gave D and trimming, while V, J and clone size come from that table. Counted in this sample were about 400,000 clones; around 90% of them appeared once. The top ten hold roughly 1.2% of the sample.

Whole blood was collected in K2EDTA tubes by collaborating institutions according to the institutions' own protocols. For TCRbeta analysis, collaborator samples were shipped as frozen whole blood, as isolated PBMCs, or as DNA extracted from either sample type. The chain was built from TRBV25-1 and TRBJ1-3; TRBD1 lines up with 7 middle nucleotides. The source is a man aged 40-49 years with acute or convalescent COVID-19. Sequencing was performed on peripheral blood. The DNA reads TGTGCCAGCAGTGAGTACAGGGGAATTGTGGAAGGAAACACCATATATTTT. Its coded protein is CASSEYRGIVEGNTIYF. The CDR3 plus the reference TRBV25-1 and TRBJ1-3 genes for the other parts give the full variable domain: EADIYQTPRYLVIGTGKKITLECSQTMGHDKMYWYQQDPGMELHLIHYSYGVNSTEKGDLSSESTVSRIRTEHFPLTLESARPSHTSQYLCASSEYRGIVEGNTIYFGEGSWLTVV.